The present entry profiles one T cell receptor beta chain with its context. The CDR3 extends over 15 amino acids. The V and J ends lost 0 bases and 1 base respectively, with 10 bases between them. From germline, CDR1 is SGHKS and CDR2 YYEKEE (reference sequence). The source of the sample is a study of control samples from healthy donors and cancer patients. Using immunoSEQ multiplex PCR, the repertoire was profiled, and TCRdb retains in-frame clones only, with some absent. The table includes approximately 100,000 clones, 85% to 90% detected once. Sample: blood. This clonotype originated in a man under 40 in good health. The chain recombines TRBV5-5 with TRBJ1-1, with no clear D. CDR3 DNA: TGTGCCAGCAGCTTGGACAGTAGAGGGAACACTGAAGCTTTCTTT. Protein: CASSLDSRGNTEAFF. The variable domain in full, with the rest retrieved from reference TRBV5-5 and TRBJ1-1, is DAGVTQSPTHLIKTRGQQVTLRCSPISGHKSVSWYQQVLGQGPQFIFQYYEKEERGRGNFPDRFSARQFPNYSSELNVNALLLGDSALYLCASSLDSRGNTEAFFGQGTRLTVV.